One sample yielded the 8 T cell receptor beta chains listed below, sequenced in a study of shared clonotypes between healthy human individuals. Data came from immunoSEQ multiplex PCR; TCRdb stores just in-frame clones and leaves some out. The data contain about 2 million clones, 85% to 95% of them singletons. Sequencing was done on a sample of naive CD4+ T cells sorted from blood. As for subset: CD45RA+ positively selected. The receptor source for this set is a man aged 18 to 30 in good health.

The V and J genes are TRBV10-3 and TRBJ2-3, with 11 bases aligning to TRBD1. Trimming took 6 bases from V and 0 from J; bases not matched to a gene: 2. The CDR3 covers 15 residues. Germline values: CDR1 ENHRY, CDR2 SYGVKD. The CDR3 region is CAIRGQGDSTDTQYF. In DNA, the CDR3 is TGTGCCATCAGGGGACAGGGGGATAGCACAGATACGCAGTATTTT.

This chain links TRBV15 with TRBJ1-3; D is unresolved. Per the germline V gene, CDR1 is LNHNV and CDR2 is YYDKDF (reference sequence). The CDR3 is made up of 15 amino acids. V lost 0 bases and J lost 3, with 9 bases in between. CDR3: CATSREIKVGNTIYF. The CDR3 DNA reads TGTGCCACCAGCAGAGAGATAAAGGTTGGAAACACCATATATTTT. Full variable domain (missing parts from reference TRBV15 and TRBJ1-3): DAMVIQNPRYQVTQFGKPVTLSCSQTLNHNVMYWYQQKSSQAPKLLFHYYDKDFNNEADTPDNFQSRRPNTSFCFLDIRSPGLGDTAMYLCATSREIKVGNTIYFGEGSWLTVV.

J is TRBJ2-2 and V is TRBV4-3; D is possibly TRBD1 or TRBD2 (5 bases each). The germline V gene encodes CDR1 LGHNA and CDR2 YSLEER. Trimming took 0 bases from V and 8 from J, leaving 7 bases between them. The CDR3 runs 13 residues. The CDR3 region has the DNA TGCGCCAGCAGCCAAGATTGGGGGGGGGAGCTGTTTTTT. This codes for CASSQDWGGELFF.

The V call is TRBV7-2, the J call TRBJ1-1; possible D gene TRBD1, 5 bases. CDR1 is SGHTA, CDR2 FQGNSA, per germline. This CDR3 comprises 14 residues. Trimming pared 5 bases from V and 5 bases from J, leaving 15 bases between. The CDR3 here is CASSPQGTGTEAFF. In DNA, the CDR3 is TGTGCCAGCAGCCCGCAGGGTACGGGGACTGAAGCTTTCTTT.

Comments on this clone: The same CDR3 arises from other DNA sequences in this sample as well. As DNA, the CDR3 is TGTGCCTGGAGCAGGGAGACAGAAGCTTTCTTT. Protein: CAWSRETEAFF. The rearrangement joins TRBV30 to TRBJ1-1, with D perhaps TRBD1 (5 bases). Trimming cost V 3 bases and J 8 bases, with 10 bases left between them. The CDR3 totals 11 residues. Germline V gene lookup returns CDR1 GTSNPN and CDR2 SVGIG (reference sequence).

The CDR3 loop reads CASSPQDGFSYEQYF. CDR3 bases: TGTGCCAGCTCACCTCAGGACGGATTTTCCTACGAGCAGTACTTC. V usage is TRBV18 and J usage is TRBJ2-7; D is uncertain. Germline V gene lookup returns CDR1 KGHSH and CDR2 LQKENI. CDR3 length equals 15 residues. The V and J ends lost 3 bases and 1 base respectively, with 13 bases between them.

The chain links TRBV5-1 to TRBJ2-5, with D tentatively TRBD1 (5 bases). With 2 bases removed from V and 5 bases from J, the gap between germline ends came to 10 bases. This CDR3 is 13 amino acids long. Per the germline V gene, CDR1 is SGHRS and CDR2 is YFSETQ. The CDR3, as DNA: TGCGCCAGCAGCTTCCCAGGGCTGGAGACCCAGTACTTC. Amino acid sequence: CASSFPGLETQYF.

This clone occurred once. This chain joins TRBV18 and TRBJ2-1; 7 bases match TRBD2. Germline V gives CDR1 KGHSH, CDR2 LQKENI. Trimming at V came to 2 bases and at J to 5 bases, leaving 12 bases not matched to a gene. CDR3 length: 17 amino acids. For the CDR3, the DNA is TGTGCCAGCTCACCAACTCCCGGGGGGAGCTACGACAATGAGCAGTTCTTC. Translation: CASSPTPGGSYDNEQFF.